The following is a T cell receptor beta chain sequence with its context. Clones were sequenced by immunoSEQ multiplex PCR, and TCRdb holds only the in-frame ones, with some missing. Of about 10,000 clones listed, 65% to 80% are singletons. The data belong to a study of immune cell composition in non-small cell lung cancer. In germline, CDR1 is SNHLY, CDR2 FYNNEI. This CDR3 contains 17 residues. V gave up 1 base and J gave up 7 bases, with 20 bases separating them. This receptor was taken from a human donor with non-small cell lung cancer. Material for sequencing was lung tumor tissue. V gene TRBV2 combines with J gene TRBJ1-5; perhaps TRBD1 as D (6 bases). DNA for the CDR3: TGTGCCAGCAGTGAAGGATACTCACTTTCTGACAGGCAGCCCCAGCATTTT. Amino acid sequence: CASSEGYSLSDRQPQHF.